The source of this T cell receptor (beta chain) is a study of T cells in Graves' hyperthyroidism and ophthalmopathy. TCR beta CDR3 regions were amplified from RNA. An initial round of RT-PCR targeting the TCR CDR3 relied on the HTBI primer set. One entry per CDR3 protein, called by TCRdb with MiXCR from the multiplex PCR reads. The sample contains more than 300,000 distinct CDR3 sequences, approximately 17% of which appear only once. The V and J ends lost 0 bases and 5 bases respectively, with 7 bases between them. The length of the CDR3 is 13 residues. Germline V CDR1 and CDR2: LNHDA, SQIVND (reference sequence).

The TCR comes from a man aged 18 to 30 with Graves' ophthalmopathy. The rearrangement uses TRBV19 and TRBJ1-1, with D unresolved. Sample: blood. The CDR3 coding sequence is TGTGCCAGTAGTATAGATTTAGAGACTGAAGCTTTCTTT. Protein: CASSIDLETEAFF.